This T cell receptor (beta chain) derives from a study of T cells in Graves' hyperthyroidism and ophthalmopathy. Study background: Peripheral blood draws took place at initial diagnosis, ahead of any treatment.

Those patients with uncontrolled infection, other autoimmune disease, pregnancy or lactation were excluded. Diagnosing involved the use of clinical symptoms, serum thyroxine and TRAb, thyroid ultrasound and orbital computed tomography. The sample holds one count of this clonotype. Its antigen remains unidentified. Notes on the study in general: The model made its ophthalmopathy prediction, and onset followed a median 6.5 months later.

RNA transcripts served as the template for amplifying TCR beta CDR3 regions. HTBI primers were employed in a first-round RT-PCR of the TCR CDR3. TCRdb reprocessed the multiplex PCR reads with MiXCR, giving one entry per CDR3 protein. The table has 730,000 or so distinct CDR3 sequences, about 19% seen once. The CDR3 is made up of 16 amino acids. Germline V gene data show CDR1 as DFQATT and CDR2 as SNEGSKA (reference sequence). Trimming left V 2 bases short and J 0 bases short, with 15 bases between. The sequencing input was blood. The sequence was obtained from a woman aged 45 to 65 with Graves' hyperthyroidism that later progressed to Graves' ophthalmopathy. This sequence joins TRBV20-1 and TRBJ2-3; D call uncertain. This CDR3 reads CSARRWQLASTDTQYF. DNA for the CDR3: TGCAGTGCTAGAAGGTGGCAGCTCGCTAGCACAGATACGCAGTATTTT.